The entry below gives a single TCR beta chain sequence along with its context. Its matching antigen is unknown. Trimming stripped 4 bases from V and 8 bases from J, with 12 bases between. CDR3 length: 13 amino acids. Germline V lookup: CDR1 MDHEN, CDR2 SYDVKM. Libraries were prepared by immunoSEQ multiplex PCR; TCRdb keeps only in-frame clonotypes and omits some of them. The sample records 2 million to 3 million clones, roughly 93% being singletons. This specimen belongs to a study of shared clonotypes between healthy human individuals. Study findings and constraints: Across subsets, estimated richness was generally greater for naive than for memory populations.

Input material: naive CD4+ T cells from PBMCs. As for subset: CD45RA+ positively selected. This clonotype was sampled from a man aged 18 to 29 in good health. Some clones in this sample may be carry-over from other donors' samples. The V call is TRBV28, the J call TRBJ2-1, with D perhaps TRBD2 (6 bases). CDR3 region: CASSSFSGHEQFF. The CDR3 nucleotides read TGTGCCAGCAGTTCCTTTAGCGGTCATGAGCAGTTCTTC.